This T cell receptor beta chain was captured in a study of T-cell memory formation after mild COVID-19. General study results and limits: The study detected some responding clones in pre-infection memory, suggesting cross-reactive memory joined. Balance between CD4 and CD8 was seen in clones contracting day 15 to 85, and a CD4+ lean was seen in later expanders.

Using constant-segment primers, 5'RACE produced TCR alpha and TCR beta cDNA libraries carrying sample barcodes and UMIs. Each CDR3 protein is one row after TCRdb ran MiXCR on the 5' RACE reads. This repertoire shows under 300,000 distinct CDR3 sequences, around 16% found once; its top ten account for 22%. As regards this clonotype: The antigen remains undetermined.

The TCR originated in a man aged 18 to 29 who had mild COVID-19 (a few samples of this study predate the infection). Cell type and time point are not known. The sample taken for sequencing was PBMCs or a T cell subset sorted from them (not recorded which).

The CDR3 region is CASTSDQGVVYGYTF. The CDR3 nucleotides are TGTGCCAGTACCTCAGATCAAGGGGTCGTCTATGGCTACACCTTC. The genes are TRBV19 and TRBJ1-2; maybe TRBD1 (5 bases). The CDR3 spans 15 residues. Looked up from germline, CDR1 is LNHDA and CDR2 is SQIVND (reference sequence). The germline V and J ends were trimmed by 7 bases and 4 bases, with 19 bases remaining between them.